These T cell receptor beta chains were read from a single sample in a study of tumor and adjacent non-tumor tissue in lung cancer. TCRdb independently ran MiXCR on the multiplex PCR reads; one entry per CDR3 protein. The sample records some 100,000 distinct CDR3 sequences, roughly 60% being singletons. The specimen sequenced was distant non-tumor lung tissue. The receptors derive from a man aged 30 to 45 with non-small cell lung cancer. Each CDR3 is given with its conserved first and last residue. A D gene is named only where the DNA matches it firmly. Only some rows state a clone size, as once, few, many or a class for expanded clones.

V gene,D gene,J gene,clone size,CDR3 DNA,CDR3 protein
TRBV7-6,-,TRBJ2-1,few,TGTGCCAGCAGCCCCGGAACCGCGGGGGCGGATGAGCAGTTCTTC,CASSPGTAGADEQFF
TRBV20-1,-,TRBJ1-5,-,-,CSASWGRGSHQPQQF
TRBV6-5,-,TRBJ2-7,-,TGTGTCAGCCGAAAACAGGAACCCTACGAGCAGTACTTC,CVSRKQEPYEQYF
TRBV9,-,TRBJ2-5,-,TGTGCCAGCAGCGTTGGGGGGGCCCAAGAGACCCAGTACTTC,CASSVGGAQETQYF
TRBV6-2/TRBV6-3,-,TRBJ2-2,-,TGTGCCAACACAAGAGGGGCGATGAACACCGGGGAGCTGTTTTTT,CANTRGAMNTGELFF
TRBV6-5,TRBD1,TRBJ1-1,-,TGTGCCAGCAGTTTTGGGGACAGTCATTCAGGTGAAGCTTTCTTT,CASSFGDSHSGEAFF
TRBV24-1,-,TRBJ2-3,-,TGTACGACCAGTGATTCCACCACAGATACGCAGTATTTT,CTTSDSTTDTQYF
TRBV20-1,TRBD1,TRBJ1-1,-,TGCAGTGCTAGTGGACAGGGCGTGAACATTGGAGCTTTCTTT,CSASGQGVNIGAFF
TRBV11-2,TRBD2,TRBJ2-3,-,TGTGCCAGCAGCTTAATGGCCGGGGGGACAGATACGCAGTATTTT,CASSLMAGGTDTQYF
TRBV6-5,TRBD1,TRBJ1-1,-,TGTGCCAGCAGTTACAACCGGGACAGCCTTGTGGCTTTCTTT,CASSYNRDSLVAFF
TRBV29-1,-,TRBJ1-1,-,TGCAGTGTTGCGGATTCAAACACTGAAGCTTTCTTT,CSVADSNTEAFF
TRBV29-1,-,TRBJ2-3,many,TGCAGCGTCGCTACTACTAGGGCGAGCACAGATACGCAGTATTTT,CSVATTRASTDTQYF
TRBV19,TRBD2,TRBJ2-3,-,TGTGCCAGTAGTATTGGAGCGGGAGGGCCGACAGGTACGCAGTATTTT,CASSIGAGGPTGTQYF
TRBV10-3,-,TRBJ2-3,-,TGTGTCATCAGTTCCAGTACAGATACGCAGTATTTT,CVISSSTDTQYF
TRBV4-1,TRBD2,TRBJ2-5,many,TGCGCCAGCAGCCAAGATTCGGACGGCGGGACTAGCGGGAGGGCCCAGTACTTC,CASSQDSDGGTSGRAQYF
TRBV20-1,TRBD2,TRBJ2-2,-,TGCAGTGTTAGTTCCCCCCCGTCCGTAGGAAGCGGGGGGGCGGTGGAGACCGGGGAGCTGTTTTTT,CSVSSPPSVGSGGAVETGELFF
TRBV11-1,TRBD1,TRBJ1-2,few,TGTGCCAGCAGCTTCCCGGGACAGGAGAGCTATGGTTACACCTTC,CASSFPGQESYGYTF
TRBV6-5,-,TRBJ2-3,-,TGTGCCAGCGGGCGACTGGGAGGAAGGGACTATACGCAGTATTTT,CASGRLGGRDYTQYF
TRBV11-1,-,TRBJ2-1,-,TGTGCCAGCAACTCCTCCGGTGGGAATGAGGAGTTCTTC,CASNSSGGNEEFF
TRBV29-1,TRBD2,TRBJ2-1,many,TGCAGCTTCCCCGGGACTAGCGGGGGCAATGAGCAGTTCTTC,CSFPGTSGGNEQFF
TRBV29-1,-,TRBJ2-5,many,TGCAGCGCTGTTCCGGGCGGGACCCAGTACTTC,CSAVPGGTQYF
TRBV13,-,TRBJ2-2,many,TGTGCCAGCAGCCTAAGGGACCGATCCACCGGGGAGCTGTTTTTT,CASSLRDRSTGELFF
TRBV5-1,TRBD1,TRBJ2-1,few,TGCGCCAGCAGCCTACAGGGGGAGAATGAGCAGTTCTTC,CASSLQGENEQFF
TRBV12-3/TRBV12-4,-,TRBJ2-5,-,TGCGCCAGCAGTTTGGTAATAGGGGAGACCCAGTACTTC,CASSLVIGETQYF
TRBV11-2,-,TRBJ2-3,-,TGTGCCAGCAGCACGAGCTTAGCAGATACGCAGTATTTT,CASSTSLADTQYF
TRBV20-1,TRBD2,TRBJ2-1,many,TGCAGTGCTAGAGATAGCACCGGCGGGGGTTACAATGAGCAGTTCTTC,CSARDSTGGGYNEQFF
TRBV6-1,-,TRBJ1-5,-,TGTGCCAGCAGTGAAGGCAGGAATCAGCCCCAGCATTTT,CASSEGRNQPQHF
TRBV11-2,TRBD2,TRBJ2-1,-,TGTGCCAGCAGCGAACTAGCGATAGCATACAATGAGCAGTTCTTC,CASSELAIAYNEQFF
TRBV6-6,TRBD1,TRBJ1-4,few,TGTGCCAGCACTCCAAACAGGGGTGTTAATGAAAGACTGTTTTTT,CASTPNRGVNERLFF
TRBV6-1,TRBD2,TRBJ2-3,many,TGTGCCAGCAGTCGACAGATGGGGGCGGGGGGGCAAAACACAGATACGCAGTATTTT,CASSRQMGAGGQNTDTQYF
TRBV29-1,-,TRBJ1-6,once,TGCGGCGTAAGTTTGACAGAGAATTTACCCCTCCACTTT,CGVSLTENLPLHF
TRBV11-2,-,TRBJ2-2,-,TGTGCCAGCAGCTTTGATCTTACCGGGGAGCTGTTTTTT,CASSFDLTGELFF
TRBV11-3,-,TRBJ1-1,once,TGTGCCAGCAGCTTAGTAACCAACATGAACACTGAAGTTTTCTTT,CASSLVTNMNTEVFF
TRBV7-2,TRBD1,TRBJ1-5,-,TGTGCCAGCAGCTTATACGACAGGGGGCAGCCCCAGCATTTT,CASSLYDRGQPQHF
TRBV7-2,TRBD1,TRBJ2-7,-,TGTGCCAGCAGCCACATTCCTAGGGGGCAGGGAGACTACGAGCAGTACTTC,CASSHIPRGQGDYEQYF
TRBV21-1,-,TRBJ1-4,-,TGTGCCAGCAGCAAAGGACAGGGGGTTCTGACTAATGAAAAACTGTTTTTT,CASSKGQGVLTNEKLFF
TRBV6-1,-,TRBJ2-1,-,TGTGCCAGCGGATACAGTAGCGAGGCCTACAATGAGCAGTTCTTC,CASGYSSEAYNEQFF
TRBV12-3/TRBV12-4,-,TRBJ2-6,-,TGTGCCGGCAGCCATCAGGATGGTGGGGCCAACGTCCTGACTTTC,CAGSHQDGGANVLTF
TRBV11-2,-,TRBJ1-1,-,TGTGCCAGCAGCAATGAACAGGGAAACACTGAAGCTTTCTTT,CASSNEQGNTEAFF
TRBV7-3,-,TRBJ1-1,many,TGTGCCAGCAGCTTAAGCAGGGCCACTGAAGCTTTCTTT,CASSLSRATEAFF
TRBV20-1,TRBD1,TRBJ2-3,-,TGCAGTGTTAGCCGTGACAGGGGTTTGACAGATACGCAGTATTTT,CSVSRDRGLTDTQYF
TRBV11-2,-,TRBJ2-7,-,TGTGCCAGAAGCTTTAAAGTGACAGCCTACGAGCAGTACTTC,CARSFKVTAYEQYF
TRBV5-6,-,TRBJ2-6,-,TGTGCCAGCAGCTTGTCGAGCTTCTCTGGGGCCAACGTCCTGACTTTC,CASSLSSFSGANVLTF
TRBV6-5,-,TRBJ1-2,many,TGTGCCAGCAGTCGGGTGACAGCTAACTATGGCTACACCTTC,CASSRVTANYGYTF
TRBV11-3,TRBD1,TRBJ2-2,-,TGTGCCAGCAGCACGGGACAGGGAAACACCGGTGAGCTGTTTTTT,CASSTGQGNTGELFF
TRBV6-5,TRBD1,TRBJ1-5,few,TGTGCCAGCAGCAGGGGGGGAAGCAATCAGTCCCAGCATTTT,CASSRGGSNQSQHF
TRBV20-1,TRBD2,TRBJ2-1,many,TGCAGTGCGCGGACTAGCGGGAGAGCCTACAATGAGCAGTTCTTC,CSARTSGRAYNEQFF
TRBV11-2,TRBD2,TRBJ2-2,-,TGTTCCAGCAGCCAGAACGCGGGGGGCCACACCGGGGAGCTGTTTTTT,CSSSQNAGGHTGELFF
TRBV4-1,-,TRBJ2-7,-,TGCGCCAGCAGCCAAGACGAGACAGGACGGACCTACAAGCGGTACTTC,CASSQDETGRTYKRYF
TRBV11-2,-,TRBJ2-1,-,TGTGCCAGCAGCTTAGGATGGCCTAATGAGCAGTTTTTC,CASSLGWPNEQFF
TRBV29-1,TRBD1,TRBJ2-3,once,TGCAGCGTTGTGGGGGATTCGGTAGGACAGGGCTCCACAGATATGCAGTATTTT,CSVVGDSVGQGSTDMQYF
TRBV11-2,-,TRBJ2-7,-,TGTGCCAGCGCCTTATGGGAGGACGAGCAGTACTTC,CASALWEDEQYF
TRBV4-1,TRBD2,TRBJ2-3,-,TGCGCCAGCAGTCAAGTTAACGGGAGGGCCGACATAGATACGCAGTATTTT,CASSQVNGRADIDTQYF
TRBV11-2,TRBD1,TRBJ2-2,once,TGTTCCAGCAGCCTCGGGACAGGACTAAACACCGGGGAGCTGTTTTTT,CSSSLGTGLNTGELFF